This T cell receptor beta chain came from a study of Ad26.COV2.S vaccination and SARS-CoV-2 variants. Study-wide background: Dosing was one shot or two shots 56 days apart.

Treatment denoted: around 19 received Ad26.COV2.S at low or high dose, single or two shots; 5 received placebo; per-sample allocation not given. The investigators took samples on day 63 after the first vaccine or placebo injection. Method: immunoSEQ multiplex PCR; TCRdb's copy keeps in-frame clones and lacks some. The table shows over 400,000 clones, with about 90% occurring only once. Per the germline V gene, CDR1 is LGHNA and CDR2 is YNFKEQ. The CDR3 is 17 amino acids. Trimming took 3 bases from V and 4 from J, leaving 22 bases between them. This chain links TRBV4-2 with TRBJ2-7; TRBD2 might be the D (6 bases). The sample consisted of peripheral blood, taken in a trial of Ad26.COV2.S vaccine versus placebo. The sequence was obtained from a person aged 18-65 years who received the Ad26.COV2.S COVID-19 vaccine or a placebo. Written as DNA, the CDR3 is TGTGCCAGCAGCCAGGACTCCGGGACTCCTACAAAATACGAGCAGTACTTC. Protein: CASSQDSGTPTKYEQYF.